This T cell receptor (beta chain) comes out of a study of blood T cells in healthy people across ages. Study conclusions and caveats: The recorded TCR beta diversity per million T cells decreased in a roughly linear manner with age.

There are 15 residues in the CDR3. Germline CDR1 is MDHEN and CDR2 is SYDVKM. V shed 3 bases, J shed 5 bases, and the junction held 4 bases outside the gene matches. The table lists this clonotype with a few counts. Its antigen remains unknown. PCR was performed a second time for about 6 to 11 cycles using a sample-barcoded 5' primer and a J-beta primer mix. CDR3-containing paired-end reads numbering at least 2.5 million came from each sample. MiXCR, run by TCRdb on the 5' RACE reads, gives a single entry per CDR3 protein. The profile shows roughly 560,000 distinct CDR3 sequences, 24% of them singletons. These data were also filed under a second study, of T cells of mothers and their children. As reported in that work: Each 15 ul cDNA reaction used approximately 1.5 ug RNA; all RNA was used.

This clonotype was sampled from a boy younger than 18 in good health. The V gene is TRBV28, the J gene TRBJ2-3; 11 bases align to TRBD2. Sequences were obtained from blood. The CDR3 region is CASSLIAGGQDTQYF. For the CDR3, the DNA is TGTGCCAGCAGTTTGATAGCGGGGGGGCAAGATACGCAGTATTTT.